The 18 T cell receptor beta chains presented below share a single source sample, sequenced in a study of human T cells and chemical hapten exposure. This sample's time point: patch test 3, about 24 weeks after DPC sensitization. Described treatment: therapeutic diphenylcyclopropenone sensitization with weekly scalp DPC. TCRdb ran MiXCR on the RACE reads and lists one entry per CDR3 protein. The sample lists 55,000 to 75,000 distinct CDR3 sequences; 12% were seen once. This material consisted of whole blood, taken in connection with sensitization to the hapten diphenylcyclopropenone (DPC). All receptors derive from a man aged 25-40 years with alopecia areata. Some clones in this sample may be carry-over from other donors' samples.

The chain uses TRBV20-1 and TRBJ2-5; weak D call: TRBD2 (6 bases). V was cut by 3 bases and J by 4 bases, with 18 bases left in between. Germline CDR1 reads DFQATT; CDR2 reads SNEGSKA (reference sequence). The CDR3 runs to 15 residues. The DNA of the CDR3 is TGCAGTGCTAGTTCTCTAAGGGGCGGGGCAGAGACCCAGTACTTC. It codes for CSASSLRGGAETQYF.

This clonotype has ten or more counts. V gene TRBV20-1 combines with J gene TRBJ1-4; D gene uncertain. The length of the CDR3 is 14 residues. Trimming took off 0 bases at V and 4 bases at J, with 9 bases between the two ends. The germline V gene has CDR1 DFQATT and CDR2 SNEGSKA (reference sequence). The CDR3 region has the DNA TGCAGTGCTAGAGAAGGCACCCGTAATGAAAAACTGTTTTTT. The encoded protein is CSAREGTRNEKLFF.

This clonotype has more than one count but fewer than ten. The chain carries TRBV9 and TRBJ1-1; 9 positions agree with TRBD1. V lost 5 bases and J lost 6; bases outside the gene matches: 2. The CDR3 has 12 amino acids. Germline V CDR1 and CDR2: SGDLS, YYNGEE. The CDR3 nucleotides are TGTGCCAGCAGGGGACAGGGTTCTGAAGCTTTCTTT. Translated: CASRGQGSEAFF.

A few counts support this clonotype. This chain connects TRBV18 to TRBJ1-5; tentatively, D is TRBD1 (6 bases). The germline gives CDR1 KGHSH, CDR2 LQKENI. V gave up 10 bases and J gave up 0 bases, with 10 bases separating them. The CDR3 contains 13 residues. The CDR3 DNA reads as TGTGCCACCAGACAGGATAGCAATCAGCCCCAGCATTTT. Translated, it gives CATRQDSNQPQHF.

This clonotype was found a few times. The V gene is TRBV6-5, the J gene TRBJ2-1; tentative D call: TRBD1 (5 bases). V was cut by 0 bases and J by 9 bases, with 18 bases left in between. Looked up from germline, CDR1 is MNHEY and CDR2 is SVGAGI. The CDR3 runs to 16 residues. CDR3 in DNA: TGTGCCAGCAGTTACTCCGCAGGGTCCCTCAAGGGTGAGCAGTTCTTC. Amino acids: CASSYSAGSLKGEQFF.

This clonotype was recorded many times. CDR3 sequence (DNA): TGTGCCAGCAGTCAACAGGGTCTGAGCTACACCTTC. Translation gives CASSQQGLSYTF. V and J are TRBV6-2 or TRBV6-3 and TRBJ1-2; D is perhaps TRBD1 (6 bases). The CDR3 covers 12 residues. Germline assignment: CDR1 MNHEY and CDR2 SVGEGT. The V and J ends lost 5 bases and 9 bases respectively, with 13 bases between them.

This clonotype was recorded many times. The V gene is TRBV29-1, the J gene TRBJ2-3; D is uncertain. Germline CDR1 reads SQVTM; CDR2 reads ANQGSEA. Trimming took 3 bases from V and 2 from J, leaving 9 bases between them. The CDR3 length is 13 residues. The CDR3 reads CSVEGQATDTQYF. DNA of the CDR3: TGCAGCGTTGAGGGCCAGGCCACAGATACGCAGTATTTT.

In this sample, this clonotype turned up a few times. The J gene is TRBJ1-1, the V gene TRBV2; maybe TRBD1 (5 bases). The CDR3 has 14 residues. Trimming shortened V by 3 bases and J by 0 bases, and 8 bases separated the two germline ends. Germline loops: CDR1 SNHLY, CDR2 FYNNEI. The CDR3 sequence: CASSETRVNTEAFF. In DNA form, the CDR3 reads TGTGCCAGCAGTGAGACCAGGGTGAACACTGAAGCTTTCTTT.

In its sample, this clonotype was seen a few times. The chain recombines TRBV7-9 with TRBJ2-2; D gene ambiguous. Germline CDR1 reads SEHNR; CDR2 reads FQNEAQ (reference sequence). The CDR3 length is 14 residues. V lost 2 bases and J lost 7, with 11 bases in between. Here the CDR3 reads CASSLFGSDGELFF. Written as DNA, the CDR3 is TGTGCCAGCAGCTTATTCGGGTCGGACGGGGAGCTGTTTTTT.

The chain combines TRBV28 with TRBJ2-7; perhaps TRBD1 as D (6 bases). CDR3 size: 15 residues. V lost 7 bases, J lost 1 base, and 17 bases lay in between. Germline V gene sequence: CDR1 MDHEN, CDR2 SYDVKM. The CDR3 sequence: CASNLGGSWSYEQYF. The CDR3 nucleotides are TGTGCCAGCAACCTAGGGGGTTCGTGGTCCTACGAGCAGTACTTC.

This clonotype was counted ten times or more. The CDR3 region is CSAIFWDRRGVDTQYF. The CDR3 DNA is TGCAGTGCTATTTTTTGGGACAGGCGGGGGGTGGATACGCAGTATTTT. The V call is TRBV20-1, the J call TRBJ2-3, with D perhaps given as TRBD1 or TRBD2 (8 bases each). Germline CDR1 DFQATT, CDR2 SNEGSKA (reference sequence). The CDR3 is 16 residues long. The germline V and J ends were trimmed by 4 bases and 6 bases, with 23 bases remaining between them.

In its sample, this clonotype was seen a few times. The rearrangement uses TRBV6-5 and TRBJ2-7; 8 bases align to TRBD1. Germline assignment: CDR1 MNHEY and CDR2 SVGAGI. V lost 0 bases and J lost 2; bases outside the gene matches: 15. The CDR3 runs to 19 residues. CDR3 nucleotide sequence: TGTGCCAGCAGTTACTCCAATCCTCTCAGGACAGGGAAACCCTACGAGCAGTACTTC. Translation gives CASSYSNPLRTGKPYEQYF.

The sample holds a few counts of this clonotype. V gene TRBV28 combines with J gene TRBJ2-7, with 7 bases identical to TRBD2. Unmatched junction bases numbered 8, after V lost 8 bases and J lost 4 bases. CDR3 length equals 13 residues. Germline CDR1 MDHEN, CDR2 SYDVKM. For the CDR3, the DNA is TGTGCCAGCTCGGGGGGAATAAGGTACGAGCAGTACTTC. It yields the protein CASSGGIRYEQYF.

This clonotype appeared a few times. The chain has TRBV5-1 and TRBJ2-7; D is undetermined. The CDR3 contains 14 residues. Trimming left V 4 bases short and J 0 bases short, with 11 bases between. Germline loops: CDR1 SGHRS, CDR2 YFSETQ. The CDR3 DNA reads as TGCGCCAGCAGCCAGAAATCGCTCTCCTACGAGCAGTACTTC. This translates into CASSQKSLSYEQYF.

This clonotype was counted only a few times. The chain carries TRBV9 and TRBJ1-3; tentative D call: TRBD1 (6 bases). Germline CDR1 and CDR2: SGDLS and YYNGEE. Trimming pared 4 bases from V and 0 bases from J, leaving 17 bases between. The CDR3 has 17 residues. DNA for the CDR3: TGTGCCAGCAGCTCTAGTCCGGCCAGGGGCTCTGGAAACACCATATATTTT. Its translation: CASSSSPARGSGNTIYF.

This clonotype turned up a few times. V gene TRBV13 combines with J gene TRBJ2-3; 10 bases are a match to TRBD2. The CDR3 is 17 amino acids. Trimming took 3 bases from V and 1 from J; bases not matched to a gene: 7. In germline, CDR1 is PRHDT, CDR2 FYEKMQ (reference sequence). The CDR3 nucleotides are TGTGCCAGCAGCTTCACAACTAGCGGGGATGGCACAGATACGCAGTATTTT. As protein: CASSFTTSGDGTDTQYF.

This clonotype was counted many times. The chain uses TRBV12-3 or TRBV12-4 and TRBJ2-3; the match to TRBD2 covers 15 bases. The trim removed 3 bases at V and 0 bases at J, leaving 4 bases unmatched. CDR3 length equals 18 residues. This CDR3 reads CASSFGTSGGLSTDTQYF. The CDR3 region has the DNA TGTGCCAGCAGTTTCGGGACTAGCGGGGGGCTGAGCACAGATACGCAGTATTTT.

The rearrangement joins TRBV5-1 to TRBJ2-7, with D possibly TRBD2 on 7 matching bases. Germline V gene sequence: CDR1 SGHRS, CDR2 YFSETQ. The CDR3 extends over 16 amino acids. V gave up 3 bases and J gave up 0 bases, with 16 bases separating them. CDR3 in amino acids: CASSWQGGGYSYEQYF. CDR3 bases: TGCGCCAGCAGCTGGCAAGGCGGGGGCTACTCCTACGAGCAGTACTTC. The variable domain in full, completed from reference TRBV5-1 and TRBJ2-7, reads KAGVTQTPRYLIKTRGQQVTLSCSPISGHRSVSWYQQTPGQGLQFLFEYFSETQRNKGNFPGRFSGRQFSNSRSEMNVSTLELGDSALYLCASSWQGGGYSYEQYFGPGTRLTVT.